What follows is one T cell receptor (beta chain) and its context. Its antigen is still unknown. V lost 2 bases to trimming and J lost 7 bases, with 5 bases between them. The germline CDR1 and CDR2 sequences are MNHNS and SASEGT. The CDR3 covers 12 residues. The source of the sample is a study of vaccination effects on CD4 cells after COVID-19. Libraries were prepared by immunoSEQ multiplex PCR; TCRdb keeps only in-frame clonotypes and omits some of them. The table has under 70,000 clones, 70% to 75% seen once. Cells that had been cultured for 10 days were the source of isolated CD4+ T cells. Participants were given two doses of BNT162b2 or mRNA-1273 vaccine.

The receptor's source is a human donor who received a COVID-19 vaccine. The rearrangement uses TRBV6-1 and TRBJ1-4; D remains unclear. Sequencing was performed on CD4+ T cells from PBMCs cultured without peptide, taken after COVID-19 vaccination. The CDR3 here is CASSEWSEKLFF. The CDR3 region has the DNA TGTGCCAGCAGTGAATGGAGTGAAAAACTGTTTTTT.